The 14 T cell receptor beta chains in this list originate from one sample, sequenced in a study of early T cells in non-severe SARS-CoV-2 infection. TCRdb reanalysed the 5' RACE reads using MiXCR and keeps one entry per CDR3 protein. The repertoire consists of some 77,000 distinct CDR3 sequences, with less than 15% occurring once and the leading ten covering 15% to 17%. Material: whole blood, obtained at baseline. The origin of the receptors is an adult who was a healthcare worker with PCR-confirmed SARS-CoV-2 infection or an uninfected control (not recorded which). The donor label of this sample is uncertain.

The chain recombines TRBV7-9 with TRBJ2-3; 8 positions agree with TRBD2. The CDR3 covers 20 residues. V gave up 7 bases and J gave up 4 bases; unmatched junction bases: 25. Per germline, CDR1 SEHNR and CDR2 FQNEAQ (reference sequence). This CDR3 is CASIKELRAGAVGSADTQYF. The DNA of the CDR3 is TGTGCCAGCATAAAGGAGCTGCGAGCGGGGGCAGTCGGGTCGGCAGATACGCAGTATTTT.

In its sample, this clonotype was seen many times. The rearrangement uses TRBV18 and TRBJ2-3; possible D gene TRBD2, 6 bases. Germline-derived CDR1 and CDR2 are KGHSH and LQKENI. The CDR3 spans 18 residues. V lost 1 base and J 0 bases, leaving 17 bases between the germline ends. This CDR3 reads CASSPLGGFGQSTDTQYF. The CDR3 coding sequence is TGTGCCAGCTCACCACTCGGAGGGTTTGGGCAAAGCACAGATACGCAGTATTTT.

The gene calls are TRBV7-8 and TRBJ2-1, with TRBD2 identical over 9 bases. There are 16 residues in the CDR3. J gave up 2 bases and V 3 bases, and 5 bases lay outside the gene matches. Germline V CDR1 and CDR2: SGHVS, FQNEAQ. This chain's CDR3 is CASSFGQREAYNEQFF. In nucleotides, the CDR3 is TGTGCCAGCAGCTTCGGCCAGCGGGAGGCCTACAATGAGCAGTTCTTC.

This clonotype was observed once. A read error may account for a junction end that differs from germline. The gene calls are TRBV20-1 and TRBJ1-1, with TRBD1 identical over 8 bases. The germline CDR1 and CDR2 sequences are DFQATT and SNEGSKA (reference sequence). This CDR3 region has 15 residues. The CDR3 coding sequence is TGCAGTGCTGGAGCCCCGGGACAGGAAAACACTGAAGTTTTCTTT. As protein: CSAGAPGQENTEVFF.

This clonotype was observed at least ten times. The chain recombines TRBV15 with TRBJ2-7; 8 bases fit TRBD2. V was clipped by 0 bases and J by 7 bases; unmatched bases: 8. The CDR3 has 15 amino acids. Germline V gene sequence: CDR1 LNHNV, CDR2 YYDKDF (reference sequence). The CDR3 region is CATSRDRTSPREQYF. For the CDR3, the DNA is TGTGCCACCAGCAGAGATAGGACTAGCCCTCGGGAGCAGTACTTC.

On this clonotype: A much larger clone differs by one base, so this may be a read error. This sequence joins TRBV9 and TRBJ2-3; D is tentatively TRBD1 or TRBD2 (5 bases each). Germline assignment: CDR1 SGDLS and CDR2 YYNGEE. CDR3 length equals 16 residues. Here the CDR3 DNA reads TGTGCCAGCAGCGCGCCCCGGGACCACATCGCAGATATGCAGTATTTT. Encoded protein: CASSAPRDHIADMQYF. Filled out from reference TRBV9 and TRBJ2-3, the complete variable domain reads DSGVTQTPKHLITATGQRVTLRCSPRSGDLSVYWYQQSLDQGLQFLIQYYNGEERAKGNILERFSAQQFPDLHSELNLSSLELGDSALYFCASSAPRDHIADMQYFGPGTRLTVL.

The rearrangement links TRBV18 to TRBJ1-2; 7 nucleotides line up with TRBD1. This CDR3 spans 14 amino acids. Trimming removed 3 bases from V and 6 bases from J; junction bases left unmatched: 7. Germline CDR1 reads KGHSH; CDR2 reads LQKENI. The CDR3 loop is CASSPNAQGDGYTF. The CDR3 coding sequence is TGTGCCAGCTCACCTAACGCGCAGGGGGATGGCTACACCTTC. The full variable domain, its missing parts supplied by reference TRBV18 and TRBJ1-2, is NAGVMQNPRHLVRRRGQEARLRCSPMKGHSHVYWYRQLPEEGLKFMVYLQKENIIDESGMPKERFSAEFPKEGPSILRIQQVVRGDSAAYFCASSPNAQGDGYTFGSGTRLTVV.

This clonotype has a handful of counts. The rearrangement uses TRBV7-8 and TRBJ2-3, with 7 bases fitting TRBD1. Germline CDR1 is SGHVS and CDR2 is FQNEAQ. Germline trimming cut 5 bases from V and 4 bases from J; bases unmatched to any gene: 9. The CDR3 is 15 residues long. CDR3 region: CASSRARTGSDTQYF. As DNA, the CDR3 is TGTGCCAGCAGCCGCGCCCGGACAGGTTCAGATACGCAGTATTTT.

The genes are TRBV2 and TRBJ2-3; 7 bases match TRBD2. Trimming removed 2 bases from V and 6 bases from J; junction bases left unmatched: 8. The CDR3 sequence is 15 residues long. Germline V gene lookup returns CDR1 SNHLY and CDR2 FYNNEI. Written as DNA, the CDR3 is TGTGCCAGCAGTGAAACTGGCGGGAGCTGGGATACGCAGTATTTT. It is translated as CASSETGGSWDTQYF.

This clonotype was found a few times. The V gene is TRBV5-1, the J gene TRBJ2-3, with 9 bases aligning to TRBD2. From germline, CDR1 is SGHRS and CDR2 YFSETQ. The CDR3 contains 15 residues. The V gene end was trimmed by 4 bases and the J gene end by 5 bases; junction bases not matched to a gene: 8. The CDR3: CASSGSGGSQDTQYF. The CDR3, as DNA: TGCGCCAGCAGCGGCAGCGGGGGGTCGCAAGATACGCAGTATTTT. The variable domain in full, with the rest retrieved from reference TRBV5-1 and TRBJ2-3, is KAGVTQTPRYLIKTRGQQVTLSCSPISGHRSVSWYQQTPGQGLQFLFEYFSETQRNKGNFPGRFSGRQFSNSRSEMNVSTLELGDSALYLCASSGSGGSQDTQYFGPGTRLTVL.

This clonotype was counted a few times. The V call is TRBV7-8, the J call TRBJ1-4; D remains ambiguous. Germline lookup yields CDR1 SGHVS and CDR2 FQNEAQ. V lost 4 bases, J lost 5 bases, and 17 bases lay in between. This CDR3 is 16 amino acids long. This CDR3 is CASSSGRGTWNEKLFF. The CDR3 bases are TGTGCCAGCAGCTCAGGCCGGGGAACTTGGAATGAAAAACTGTTTTTT.

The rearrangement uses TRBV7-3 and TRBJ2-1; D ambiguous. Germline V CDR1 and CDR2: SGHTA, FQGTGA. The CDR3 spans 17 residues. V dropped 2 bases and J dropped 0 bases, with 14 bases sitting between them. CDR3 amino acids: CASSLSPGRSSYNEQFF. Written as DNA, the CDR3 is TGTGCCAGCAGCTTATCACCAGGCAGGAGCTCCTACAATGAGCAGTTCTTC.

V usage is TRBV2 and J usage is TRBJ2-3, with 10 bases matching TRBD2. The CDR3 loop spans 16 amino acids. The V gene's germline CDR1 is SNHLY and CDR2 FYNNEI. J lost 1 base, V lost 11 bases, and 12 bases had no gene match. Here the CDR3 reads CARVGAAGGRTDTQYF. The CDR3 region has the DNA TGTGCCCGCGTCGGGGCAGCGGGGGGGCGCACAGATACGCAGTATTTT.

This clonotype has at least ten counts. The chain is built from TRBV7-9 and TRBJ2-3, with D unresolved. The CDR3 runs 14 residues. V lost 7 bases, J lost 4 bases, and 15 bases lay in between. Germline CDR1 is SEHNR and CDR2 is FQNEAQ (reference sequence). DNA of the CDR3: TGTGCCAGCATCGACCGCCTCGTGGCAGATACGCAGTATTTT. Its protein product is CASIDRLVADTQYF.